These 28 T cell receptor beta chains were all obtained from the same sample, sequenced in a study of radiation and T cells in renal cell carcinoma. The method was immunoSEQ multiplex PCR; TCRdb's version includes in-frame clones alone and lacks a portion of them. This table has approximately 70,000 clones, about 74% appearing once. Time point here: blood 4 weeks post-SBRT, at nephrectomy. Described treatment: 15 Gy SBRT to primary tumor, nephrectomy 4 weeks later. Material: blood, obtained from a patient whose treatment included radiotherapy and nephrectomy. Every receptor here comes from a man between 60 and 70 years old with renal cell carcinoma.

This clone was found a few times. V gene TRBV19 combines with J gene TRBJ1-2; TRBD1 matches at 7 bases. The germline CDR1 and CDR2 sequences are LNHDA and SQIVND (reference sequence). V shed 6 bases and J 7 bases; nucleotides not matched to a gene: 5. The CDR3 consists of 12 residues. CDR3 bases: TGTGCCAGTAGGACCGACAGGGCTGGCTACACCTTC. It encodes CASRTDRAGYTF.

The rearrangement links TRBV29-1 to TRBJ2-3; maybe TRBD2 (7 bases). Looked up from germline, CDR1 is SQVTM and CDR2 is ANQGSEA. V was trimmed by 4 bases and J by 1 base, leaving 12 bases between them. The CDR3 is made up of 14 amino acids. In DNA form, the CDR3 reads TGCAGCGTTGTGGGGGGGCTCCGCACAGATACGCAGTATTTT. Its translation: CSVVGGLRTDTQYF.

The chain employs TRBV5-5 and TRBJ1-6; perhaps TRBD1 as D (5 bases). The germline V and J ends were trimmed by 0 bases and 8 bases, with 6 bases remaining between them. The CDR3 consists of 13 residues. Germline V gives CDR1 SGHKS, CDR2 YYEKEE (reference sequence). Here the CDR3 DNA reads TGTGCCAGCAGCTTGGGGGGGGATTCACCCCTCCACTTT. Translation: CASSLGGDSPLHF.

The chain recombines TRBV7-2 with TRBJ1-1; D possibly corresponds to TRBD1 (6 bases). Germline assignment: CDR1 SGHTA and CDR2 FQGNSA. V was trimmed by 1 base and J by 0 bases, leaving 9 bases between them. The CDR3 contains 15 residues. In DNA, the CDR3 is TGTGCCAGCAGCTTAGATGGGACAATGAACACTGAAGCTTTCTTT. It yields the protein CASSLDGTMNTEAFF.

The chain employs TRBV5-1 and TRBJ1-1, with D possibly TRBD1 on 5 matching bases. Germline assignment: CDR1 SGHRS and CDR2 YFSETQ. V lost 3 bases and J lost 6, with 9 bases in between. The CDR3 runs 12 residues. The CDR3 reads CASSWGESEAFF. CDR3 nucleotide sequence: TGCGCCAGCAGCTGGGGGGAGTCTGAAGCTTTCTTT.

The chain recombines TRBV6-1 with TRBJ1-4, with TRBD1 matching 10 bases. The CDR3 spans 20 residues. The trim removed 4 bases at V and 0 bases at J, leaving 14 bases unmatched. CDR1 and CDR2 (germline): MNHNS, SASEGT. The CDR3: CASSAGTGVWARPTNEKLFF. Here the CDR3 DNA reads TGTGCCAGCAGTGCGGGGACAGGGGTATGGGCGAGGCCAACTAATGAAAAACTGTTTTTT.

The genes are TRBV7-8 and TRBJ1-5; D remains unclear. The CDR3 spans 13 residues. Trimming stripped 5 bases from V and 5 bases from J, with 10 bases between. Germline V gene sequence: CDR1 SGHVS, CDR2 FQNEAQ. The CDR3 protein is CASSLSRDQPQHF. CDR3 nucleotides: TGTGCCAGCAGCCTTAGCCGGGATCAGCCCCAGCATTTT.

The sample holds one count of this clone. The rearrangement links TRBV7-9 to TRBJ2-3; D is ambiguous. The CDR3 sequence is 12 residues long. Trimming took 3 bases from V and 4 from J, leaving 5 bases between them. The germline V gene encodes CDR1 SEHNR and CDR2 FQNEAQ (reference sequence). CDR3 protein: CASSLASDTQYF. The CDR3 DNA reads as TGTGCCAGCAGCTTGGCCTCAGATACGCAGTATTTT.

The chain is built from TRBV2 and TRBJ2-2; D tentatively reads TRBD1 or TRBD2 (5 bases each). Germline loops: CDR1 SNHLY, CDR2 FYNNEI. Between the trimmed V and J ends, which lost 2 bases and 3 bases, there was a span of 19 bases. The CDR3 contains 18 residues. CDR3 sequence: CASSEPGRKVRDTGELFF. In DNA, the CDR3 is TGTGCCAGCAGTGAACCGGGACGAAAAGTACGTGACACCGGGGAGCTGTTTTTT.

The V and J genes are TRBV7-9 and TRBJ2-7, with D perhaps matching TRBD1 (6 bases). The germline gives CDR1 SEHNR, CDR2 FQNEAQ (reference sequence). The CDR3 is 12 amino acids. V was shortened by 4 bases and J by 3 bases, with 7 bases between the two germline ends. Written as DNA, the CDR3 is TGTGCCAGCAGCTCACAGGGCTACGAGCAGTACTTC. Amino acids: CASSSQGYEQYF.

This rearrangement joins TRBV5-1 to TRBJ1-4, with a weak D call TRBD1 (5 bases). The germline gives CDR1 SGHRS, CDR2 YFSETQ. Trimming removed 4 bases at V and 3 bases at J, with 19 bases between. The CDR3 sequence is 17 residues long. This CDR3 is CASSGVRAGEPNEKLFF. The CDR3 nucleotides are TGCGCCAGCAGCGGTGTCAGGGCGGGGGAGCCTAATGAAAAACTGTTTTTT.

V usage is TRBV19 and J usage is TRBJ2-2; 7 nucleotides agree with TRBD1. V lost 4 bases to trimming and J lost 0 bases; unmatched junction nucleotides: 5. CDR3 length: 16 amino acids. In germline, CDR1 is LNHDA, CDR2 SQIVND (reference sequence). CDR3: CASSKTGTANTGELFF. CDR3 coding DNA: TGTGCCAGTAGTAAAACCGGGACAGCGAACACCGGGGAGCTGTTTTTT. Filled out from reference TRBV19 and TRBJ2-2, the complete variable domain reads DGGITQSPKYLFRKEGQNVTLSCEQNLNHDAMYWYRQDPGQGLRLIYYSQIVNDFQKGDIAEGYSVSREKKESFPLTVTSAQKNPTAFYLCASSKTGTANTGELFFGEGSRLTVL.

The chain is built from TRBV5-1 and TRBJ1-1; a possible D gene is TRBD1 (5 bases). Looked up from germline, CDR1 is SGHRS and CDR2 is YFSETQ. Trimming removed 3 bases from V and 5 bases from J, with 11 bases in between. There are 13 residues in the CDR3. DNA of the CDR3: TGCGCCAGCAGCTCCGCCGGGGGTACTGAAGCTTTCTTT. Residues: CASSSAGGTEAFF.

The chain uses TRBV7-7 and TRBJ2-5; tentative D call: TRBD2 (5 bases). V dropped 3 bases and J dropped 5 bases, with 13 bases sitting between them. The CDR3 is 14 residues long. The germline V gene has CDR1 SSHAT and CDR2 FNYEAQ (reference sequence). CDR3 DNA: TGTGCCAGCAGCTTTGAGGGTATTAGCGAGACCCAGTACTTC. Protein sequence: CASSFEGISETQYF.

The gene calls are TRBV4-3 and TRBJ1-2; a possible D gene is TRBD1 (6 bases). From germline, CDR1 is LGHNA and CDR2 YSLEER. V was pared by 1 base and J by 8 bases, with 20 bases between. The CDR3 is made up of 16 amino acids. CDR3 sequence (DNA): TGCGCCAGCAGCCAAGTCGGGGGGGCGCAGCGGCACGGCTACACCTTC. Amino acids: CASSQVGGAQRHGYTF.

A few counts support this clone. CDR3 coding DNA: TGCAGCGTTGTTTTAACTAGGCCGGGGGAGCTGTTTTTT. Translation: CSVVLTRPGELFF. The V call is TRBV29-1, the J call TRBJ2-2; tentative D call: TRBD2 (5 bases). Germline V gives CDR1 SQVTM, CDR2 ANQGSEA. This CDR3 has 13 residues. The V end lost 4 bases, the J end lost 8 bases, and 14 bases lay between the germline ends.

The chain combines TRBV7-9 with TRBJ1-1; maybe TRBD1 (5 bases). The CDR3 covers 16 residues. Germline CDR1 reads SEHNR; CDR2 reads FQNEAQ (reference sequence). Trimming took 2 bases from V and 7 from J, leaving 20 bases between them. In nucleotides, the CDR3 is TGTGCCAGCAGCTTATACTACGGGGGACCGAGGGATGAAGCTTTCTTT. Encoded protein: CASSLYYGGPRDEAFF. Filled out from reference TRBV7-9 and TRBJ1-1, the complete variable domain reads DTGVSQNPRHKITKRGQNVTFRCDPISEHNRLYWYRQTLGQGPEFLTYFQNEAQLEKSRLLSDRFSAERPKGSFSTLEIQRTEQGDSAMYLCASSLYYGGPRDEAFFGQGTRLTVV.

V is TRBV11-3 and J is TRBJ2-3, with 9 bases fitting TRBD2. V shed 5 bases and J 8 bases; nucleotides not matched to a gene: 11. The germline gives CDR1 SGHNT, CDR2 YENEEA. The CDR3 is 15 amino acids. The CDR3 coding sequence is TGTGCCAGCAGCCCTATGACAGGCGGGGGGGGTACGCAGTATTTT. Protein sequence: CASSPMTGGGGTQYF.

This chain uses TRBV10-3 with TRBJ1-1; tentatively, D is TRBD1 (6 bases). In germline, CDR1 is ENHRY, CDR2 SYGVKD. The CDR3 contains 16 residues. V shed 0 bases and J shed 1 base, with 12 bases lying between them. The CDR3 DNA reads as TGTGCCATCAGTGAGTCCCGACCCAGGGGGAACACTGAAGCTTTCTTT. Translated, it gives CAISESRPRGNTEAFF.

V and J are TRBV5-1 and TRBJ2-5, with 10 bases lining up with TRBD2. The CDR3 totals 18 residues. V dropped 4 bases and J dropped 2; count of bases not matched to a gene: 14. Germline values: CDR1 SGHRS, CDR2 YFSETQ. CDR3 residues: CASSHGNSGRAFQETQYF. The CDR3 DNA follows: TGCGCCAGCAGCCATGGGAACAGCGGGAGGGCCTTTCAAGAGACCCAGTACTTC.

V gene TRBV6-5 combines with J gene TRBJ2-2, with 8 bases fitting TRBD1. The V segment lost 5 bases and the J segment 5 bases; nucleotides outside the gene matches: 4. This CDR3 has 14 amino acids. Germline V lookup: CDR1 MNHEY, CDR2 SVGAGI. The CDR3 DNA reads TGTGCCAGCAGTAGGGACAGGTTTACCGGGGAGCTGTTTTTT. It encodes CASSRDRFTGELFF.

The chain recombines TRBV5-4 with TRBJ2-1; 15 bases agree with TRBD2. Germline CDR1 reads SGHNT; CDR2 reads YYREEE (reference sequence). The CDR3 is 15 residues long. Trimming removed 4 bases from V and 7 bases from J; junction bases left unmatched: 3. In DNA form, the CDR3 reads TGTGCCAGCAGCCCGGGACTAGCGGGAGGAAATGAGCAGTTCTTC. This translates into CASSPGLAGGNEQFF.

The gene calls are TRBV10-3 and TRBJ2-7; D possibly corresponds to TRBD1 (5 bases). The CDR3 covers 13 residues. Trimming took 3 bases from V and 6 from J, leaving 12 bases between them. The germline V gene has CDR1 ENHRY and CDR2 SYGVKD. CDR3 residues: CAISDRAVSEQYV. CDR3 nucleotides: TGTGCCATCAGTGACAGGGCTGTGTCCGAGCAGTACGTC.

This chain joins TRBV29-1 and TRBJ2-1; D gene ambiguous. This CDR3 has 13 amino acids. V lost 7 bases and J 5 bases, leaving 15 bases between the germline ends. CDR1 is SQVTM and CDR2 is ANQGSEA in the germline V gene. CDR3 protein: CSAWFVADNEQFF. In DNA, the CDR3 is TGCAGCGCTTGGTTTGTTGCGGACAATGAGCAGTTCTTC.

This clone was seen a handful of times. The rearrangement joins TRBV9 to TRBJ1-1; no firm D call. The V end lost 3 bases, the J end lost 3 bases, and 15 bases lay between the germline ends. Germline loops: CDR1 SGDLS, CDR2 YYNGEE. This CDR3 contains 15 residues. In nucleotides, the CDR3 is TGTGCCAGCAGCGAATCCGGGAGAGCGGACACTGAAGCTTTCTTT. It translates to CASSESGRADTEAFF.

CDR3 amino acids: CASSEWQSQATDTQYF. The CDR3 region has the DNA TGCGCCAGCAGTGAGTGGCAGAGCCAAGCCACAGATACGCAGTATTTT. This chain connects TRBV10-1 to TRBJ2-3; D gene ambiguous. This CDR3 contains 16 residues. Trimming stripped 1 base from V and 2 bases from J, with 13 bases between. Looked up from germline, CDR1 is WNHNN and CDR2 is SYGVQD (reference sequence).

This clone has only a few counts. The CDR3 bases are TGTGCCAGCAGCTTAACAGGAACAGATACGCAGTATTTT. Its translation: CASSLTGTDTQYF. The gene calls are TRBV7-9 and TRBJ2-3; a possible D gene is TRBD1 (5 bases). V was pared by 2 bases and J by 3 bases, with 6 bases between. The CDR3 runs to 13 residues. The V gene's germline CDR1 is SEHNR and CDR2 FQNEAQ (reference sequence).

The V gene is TRBV7-2, the J gene TRBJ1-1, with no clear D. Germline CDR1 is SGHTA and CDR2 is FQGNSA. The CDR3 has 13 amino acids. V shed 1 base and J shed 1 base, with 4 bases lying between them. The CDR3, as DNA: TGTGCCAGCAGCTTAGGGGAGAACACTGAAGCTTTCTTT. Residues: CASSLGENTEAFF.